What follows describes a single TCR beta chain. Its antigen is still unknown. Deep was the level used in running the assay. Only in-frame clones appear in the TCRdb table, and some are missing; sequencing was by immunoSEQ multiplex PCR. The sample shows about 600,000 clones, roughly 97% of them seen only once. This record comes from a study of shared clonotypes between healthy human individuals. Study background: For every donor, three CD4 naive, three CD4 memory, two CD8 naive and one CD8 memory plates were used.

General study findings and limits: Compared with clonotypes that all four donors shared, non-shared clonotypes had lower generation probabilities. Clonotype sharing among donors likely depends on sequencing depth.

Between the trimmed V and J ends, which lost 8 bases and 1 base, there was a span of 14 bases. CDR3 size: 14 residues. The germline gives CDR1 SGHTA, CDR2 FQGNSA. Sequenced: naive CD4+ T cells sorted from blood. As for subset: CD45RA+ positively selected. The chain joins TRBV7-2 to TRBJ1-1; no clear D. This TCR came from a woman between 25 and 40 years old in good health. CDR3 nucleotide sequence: TGTGCCAGCCGCAACCTGCACGGGAACACTGAAGCTTTCTTT. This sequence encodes CASRNLHGNTEAFF. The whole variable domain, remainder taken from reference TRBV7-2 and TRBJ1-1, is GAGVSQSPSNKVTEKGKDVELRCDPISGHTALYWYRQSLGQGLEFLIYFQGNSAPDKSGLPSDRFSAERTGGSVSTLTIQRTQQEDSAVYLCASRNLHGNTEAFFGQGTRLTVV.